The present TCR beta chain was sequenced within a study of blood T cell repertoires in COVID-19. Whole-study context: Nucleic acid was either cDNA or gDNA, and it came from T cells, B-cell-depleted T cells, or PBMCs.

With 4 bases removed from V and 3 bases from J, the gap between germline ends came to 16 bases. The CDR3 covers 15 residues. Germline CDR1 is SGHRS and CDR2 is YFSETQ. Produced via immunoSEQ multiplex PCR; TCRdb's table is partial and in-frame only. The sample records around 300,000 clones, 70% to 90% being singletons. The source of this sequence is a woman aged 70-85 years with COVID-19, enrolled during active disease. The specimen sequenced was peripheral blood. The chain recombines TRBV5-1 with TRBJ2-5; D is possibly TRBD1 (7 bases). The CDR3 sequence is CASSRQGGREETQYF. The CDR3 region has the DNA TGCGCCAGCAGCCGGCAGGGGGGACGGGAAGAGACCCAGTACTTC.